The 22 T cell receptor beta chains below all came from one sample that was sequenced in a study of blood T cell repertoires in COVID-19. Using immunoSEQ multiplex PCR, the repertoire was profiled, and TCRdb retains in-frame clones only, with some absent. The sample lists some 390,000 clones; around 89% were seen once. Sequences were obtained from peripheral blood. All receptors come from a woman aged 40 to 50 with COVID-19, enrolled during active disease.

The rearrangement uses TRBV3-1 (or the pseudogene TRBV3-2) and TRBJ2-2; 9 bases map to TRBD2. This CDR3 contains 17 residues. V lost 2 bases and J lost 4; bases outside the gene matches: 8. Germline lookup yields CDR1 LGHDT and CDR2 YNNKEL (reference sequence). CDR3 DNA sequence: TGTGCCAGCAGCCAAATTACTAGCGGGTACAGCACCGGGGAGCTGTTTTTT. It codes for CASSQITSGYSTGELFF.

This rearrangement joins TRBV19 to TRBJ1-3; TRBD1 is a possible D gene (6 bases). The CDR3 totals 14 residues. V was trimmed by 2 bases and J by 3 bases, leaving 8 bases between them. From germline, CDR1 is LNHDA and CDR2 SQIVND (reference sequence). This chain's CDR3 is CASSIRGNGNTIYF. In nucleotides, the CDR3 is TGTGCCAGTAGTATAAGGGGGAATGGAAACACCATATATTTT.

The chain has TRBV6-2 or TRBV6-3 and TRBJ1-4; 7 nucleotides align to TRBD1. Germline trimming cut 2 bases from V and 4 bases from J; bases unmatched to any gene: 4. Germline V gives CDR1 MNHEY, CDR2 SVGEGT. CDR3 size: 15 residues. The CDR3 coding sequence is TGTGCCAGCAGTTACGGACAGGACTATAATGAAAAACTGTTTTTT. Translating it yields CASSYGQDYNEKLFF.

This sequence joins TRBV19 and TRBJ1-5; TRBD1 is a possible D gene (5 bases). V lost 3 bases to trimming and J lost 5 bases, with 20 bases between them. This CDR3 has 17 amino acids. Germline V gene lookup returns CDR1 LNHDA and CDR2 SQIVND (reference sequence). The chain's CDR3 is CASSIPLTQDNHQPQHF. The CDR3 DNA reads TGTGCCAGTAGTATCCCCCTGACGCAGGACAACCATCAGCCCCAGCATTTT.

CDR3: CASSYWPGTGNNYGYTF. The CDR3 DNA sequence: TGTGCCAGCAGCTATTGGCCTGGGACAGGGAATAACTATGGCTACACCTTC. The gene calls are TRBV11-3 and TRBJ1-2; 9 bases line up with TRBD1. Germline-derived CDR1 and CDR2 are SGHNT and YENEEA. This CDR3 has 17 amino acids. The ends lost 4 bases at V and 1 base at J; junction bases unmatched: 10.

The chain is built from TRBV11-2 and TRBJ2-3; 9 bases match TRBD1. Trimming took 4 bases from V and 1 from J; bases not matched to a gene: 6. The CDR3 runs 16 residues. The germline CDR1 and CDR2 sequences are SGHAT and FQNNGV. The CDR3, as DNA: TGTGCCAGCAGCTCGGGGTGGACAGGGGGCACAGATACGCAGTATTTT. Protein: CASSSGWTGGTDTQYF.

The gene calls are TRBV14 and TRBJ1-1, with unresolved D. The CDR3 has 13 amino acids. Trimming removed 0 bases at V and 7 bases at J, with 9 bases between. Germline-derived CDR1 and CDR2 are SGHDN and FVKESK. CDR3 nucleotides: TGTGCCAGCAGCCAAGAGTGGCCTTTTGAAGCTTTCTTT. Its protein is CASSQEWPFEAFF.

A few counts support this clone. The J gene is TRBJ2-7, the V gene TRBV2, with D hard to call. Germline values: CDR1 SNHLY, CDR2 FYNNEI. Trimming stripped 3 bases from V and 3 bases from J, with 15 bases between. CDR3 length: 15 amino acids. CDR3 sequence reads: CASSDGATLSYEQYF. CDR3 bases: TGTGCCAGCAGTGATGGTGCAACTTTGAGCTACGAGCAGTACTTC.

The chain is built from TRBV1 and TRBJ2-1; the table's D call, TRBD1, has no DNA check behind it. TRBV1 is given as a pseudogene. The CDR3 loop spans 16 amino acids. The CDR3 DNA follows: TGCACCAGCAGGACAGGGGGCCTAAGCTCCTACAATGAGCAGTTCTTC. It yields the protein CTSRTGGLSSYNEQFF.

The CDR3 DNA is TGCGCCAGCAGCCTACAGGATACTAGCACAGATACGCAGTATTTT. Translated, it gives CASSLQDTSTDTQYF. The V gene is TRBV5-1, the J gene TRBJ2-3; maybe TRBD1 (5 bases). Germline loops: CDR1 SGHRS, CDR2 YFSETQ. V was cut by 4 bases and J by 0 bases, with 12 bases left in between. CDR3 length equals 15 residues.

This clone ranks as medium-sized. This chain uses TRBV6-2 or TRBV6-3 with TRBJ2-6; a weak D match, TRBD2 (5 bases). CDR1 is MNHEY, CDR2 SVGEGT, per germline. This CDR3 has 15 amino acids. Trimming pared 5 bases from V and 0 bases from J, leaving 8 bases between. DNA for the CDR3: TGTGCCAGCAGTCCCACTAGCTCTGGGGCCAACGTCCTGACTTTC. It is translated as CASSPTSSGANVLTF.

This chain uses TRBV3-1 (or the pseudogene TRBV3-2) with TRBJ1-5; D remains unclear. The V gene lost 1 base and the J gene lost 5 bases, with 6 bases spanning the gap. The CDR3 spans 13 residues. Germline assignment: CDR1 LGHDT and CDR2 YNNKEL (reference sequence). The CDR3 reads CASSQARYQPQHF. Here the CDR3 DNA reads TGTGCCAGCAGCCAAGCCAGATATCAGCCCCAGCATTTT.

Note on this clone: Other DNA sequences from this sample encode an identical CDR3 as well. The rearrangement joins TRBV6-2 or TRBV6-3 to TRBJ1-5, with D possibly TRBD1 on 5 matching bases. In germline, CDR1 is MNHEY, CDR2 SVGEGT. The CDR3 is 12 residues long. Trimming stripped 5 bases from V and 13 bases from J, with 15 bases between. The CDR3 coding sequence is TGTGCCAGCAGTCCCAGGGAGGGTCCTCAGCATTTT. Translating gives CASSPREGPQHF.

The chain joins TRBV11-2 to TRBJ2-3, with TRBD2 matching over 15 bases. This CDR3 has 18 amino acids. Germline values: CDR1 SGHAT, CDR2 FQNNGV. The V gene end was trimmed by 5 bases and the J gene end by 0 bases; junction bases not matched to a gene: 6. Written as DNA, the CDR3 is TGTGCCAGCAGCCTGGGACTAGCGGGAGGTACTAGCACAGATACGCAGTATTTT. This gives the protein CASSLGLAGGTSTDTQYF.

The CDR3 loop reads CASSTGTSDTQYF. CDR3 in DNA: TGTGCCAGCAGCACCGGGACTTCAGATACGCAGTATTTT. The V call is TRBV5-6, the J call TRBJ2-3; possible D gene TRBD2, 6 bases. The V gene's germline CDR1 is SGHDT and CDR2 YYEEEE. CDR3 length equals 13 residues. V was shortened by 4 bases and J by 4 bases, with 10 bases between the two germline ends.

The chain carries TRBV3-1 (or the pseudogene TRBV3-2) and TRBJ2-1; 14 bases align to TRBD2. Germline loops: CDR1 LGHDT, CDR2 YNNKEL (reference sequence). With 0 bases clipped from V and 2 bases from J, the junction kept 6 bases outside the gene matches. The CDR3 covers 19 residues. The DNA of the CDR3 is TGTGCCAGCAGCCAAGAGGGGCGACTAGCGGGAGGGCCCTACAATGAGCAGTTCTTC. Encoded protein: CASSQEGRLAGGPYNEQFF.

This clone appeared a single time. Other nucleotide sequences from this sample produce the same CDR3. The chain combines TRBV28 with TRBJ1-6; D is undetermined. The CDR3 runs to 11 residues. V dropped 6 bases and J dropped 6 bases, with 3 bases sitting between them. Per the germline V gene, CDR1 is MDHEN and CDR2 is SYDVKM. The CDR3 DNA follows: TGTGCCAGCAGCAGTAATTCACCCCTCCACTTT. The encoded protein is CASSSNSPLHF. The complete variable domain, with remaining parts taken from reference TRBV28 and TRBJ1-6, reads DVKVTQSSRYLVKRTGEKVFLECVQDMDHENMFWYRQDPGLGLRLIYFSYDVKMKEKGDIPEGYSVSREKKERFSLILESASTNQTSMYLCASSSNSPLHFGNGTRLTVT.

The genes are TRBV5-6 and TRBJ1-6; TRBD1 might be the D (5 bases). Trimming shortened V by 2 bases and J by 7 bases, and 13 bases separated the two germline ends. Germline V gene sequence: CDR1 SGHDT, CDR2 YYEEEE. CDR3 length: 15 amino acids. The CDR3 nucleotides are TGTGCCAGCAGCTTAGGAGGGACGCTAAATTCACCCCTCCACTTT. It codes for CASSLGGTLNSPLHF.

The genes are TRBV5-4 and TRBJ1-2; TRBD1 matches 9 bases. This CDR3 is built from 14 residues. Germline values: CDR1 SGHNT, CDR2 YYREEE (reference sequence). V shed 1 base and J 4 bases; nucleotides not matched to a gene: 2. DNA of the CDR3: TGTGCCAGCAGCTTGATGGGACAGGGCTATGGCTACACCTTC. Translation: CASSLMGQGYGYTF. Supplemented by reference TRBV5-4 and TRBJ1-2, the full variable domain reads ETGVTQSPTHLIKTRGQQVTLRCSSQSGHNTVSWYQQALGQGPQFIFQYYREEENGRGNFPPRFSGLQFPNYSSELNVNALELDDSALYLCASSLMGQGYGYTFGSGTRLTVV.

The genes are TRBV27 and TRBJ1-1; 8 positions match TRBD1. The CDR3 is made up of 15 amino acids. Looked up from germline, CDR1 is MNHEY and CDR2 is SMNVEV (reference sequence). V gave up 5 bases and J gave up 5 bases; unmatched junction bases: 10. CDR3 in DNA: TGTGCCAGCAGTCCGTATTCAGGGGGCGGAACTGAAGCTTTCTTT. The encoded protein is CASSPYSGGGTEAFF.

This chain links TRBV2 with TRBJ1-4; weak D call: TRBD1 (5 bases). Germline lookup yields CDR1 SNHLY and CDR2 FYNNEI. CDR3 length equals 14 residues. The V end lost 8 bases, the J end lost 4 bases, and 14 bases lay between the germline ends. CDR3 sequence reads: CASLGGVINEKLFF. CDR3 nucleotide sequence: TGTGCCAGCCTGGGAGGGGTGATTAATGAAAAACTGTTTTTT.

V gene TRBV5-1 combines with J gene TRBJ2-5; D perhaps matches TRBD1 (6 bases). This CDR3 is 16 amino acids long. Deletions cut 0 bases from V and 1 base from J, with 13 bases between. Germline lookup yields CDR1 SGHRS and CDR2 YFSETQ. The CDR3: CASSLAKTGSQETQYF. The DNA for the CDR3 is TGCGCCAGCAGCTTGGCCAAAACAGGGAGCCAAGAGACCCAGTACTTC. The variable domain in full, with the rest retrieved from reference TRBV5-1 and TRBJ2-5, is KAGVTQTPRYLIKTRGQQVTLSCSPISGHRSVSWYQQTPGQGLQFLFEYFSETQRNKGNFPGRFSGRQFSNSRSEMNVSTLELGDSALYLCASSLAKTGSQETQYFGPGTRLLVL.